This is a list of T cell receptor beta chains from one sample in a study of cytomegalovirus exposure and HLA in healthy donors. Data came from immunoSEQ multiplex PCR; TCRdb stores just in-frame clones and leaves some out. The sample includes around 240,000 clones, roughly 82% of them seen just once. The specimen was PBMCs. Receptors originate from a woman aged 40 to 49 in good health and CMV-seropositive. Both conserved end residues are trimmed from each CDR3. Not all rows give a size; the values are once, few, many and, for expanded clones, a class.

ASSAYDRGQTEAF	TRBJ1-1	NA	13	TRBV6-1
ASSPGQVREKLF	TRBJ1-4	once	12	TRBV19
ASSKTDRNYGYT	TRBJ1-2	NA	12	TRBV6-5
ASSLGQGLYQPQH	TRBJ1-5	NA	13	TRBV19
ASSIGLRGDTQY	TRBJ2-3	NA	12	TRBV19
ASSSNVGGNTEAF	TRBJ1-1	NA	13	TRBV5-1
ASMGGQWDSPLH	TRBJ1-6	few	12	TRBV6-1
ASTSGGSPNQPQH	TRBJ1-5	NA	13	TRBV7-2
ASKTRGTGEAYEQY	TRBJ2-7	NA	14	TRBV27
ASSSTRTGAGNTIY	TRBJ1-3	few	14	TRBV11-2
ASSSYRGANEKLF	TRBJ1-4	few	13	TRBV19
ASSLRLAGPNEQF	TRBJ2-1	few	13	TRBV7-3
ASSPEREYNEQF	TRBJ2-1	NA	12	TRBV6-7
ASSRGQSGNTIY	TRBJ1-3	few	12	TRBV13
ASSLSAGRPPLH	TRBJ1-6	NA	12	TRBV7-8
ASSFRGQGAGEQY	TRBJ2-7	once	13	TRBV6-5
ASSYRATNEKLF	TRBJ1-4	NA	12	TRBV7-9
AITLRAWTANEGLNTEAF	TRBJ1-1	few	18	TRBV10-3
ASSLEGAGITDTQY	TRBJ2-3	NA	14	TRBV7-2
ASSFGGSYEQY	TRBJ2-7	NA	11	TRBV7-9
ASSFHGGTAQYGYT	TRBJ1-2	NA	14	TRBV5-5
AWSGGGGTDTQY	TRBJ2-3	NA	12	TRBV30
ASSFRGRNYGYT	TRBJ1-2	NA	12	TRBV27
AWKEPVFNYGYT	TRBJ1-2	NA	12	TRBV30
ASRGVGDTEAF	TRBJ1-1	NA	11	TRBV25-1
SSSSWGQGPETQY	TRBJ2-5	few	13	TRBV7-9
ASSIGPQREYNEQF	TRBJ2-1	NA	14	TRBV19
ATSRVGLAGVDTQY	TRBJ2-3	NA	14	TRBV15
ASSPYRVRNTEAF	TRBJ1-1	NA	13	TRBV7-3
ASSSSTGPNYGYT	TRBJ1-2	NA	13	TRBV5-1
ATSRAGTTSYEQY	TRBJ2-7	NA	13	TRBV15
ASSPDWTASGNTIY	TRBJ1-3	NA	14	TRBV5-4
ASSPGTKETQY	TRBJ2-5	few	11	TRBV5-1
ASSGQSYQPQH	TRBJ1-5	NA	11	TRBV2
ASSLGATTQY	TRBJ2-3	NA	10	TRBV7-9
ASSPGGTGAYEQY	TRBJ2-7	NA	13	TRBV5-1
ASRTTGQSYNEQF	TRBJ2-1	NA	13	TRBV27
ASSLGPGSGQPQH	TRBJ1-5	NA	13	TRBV5-1
ASSLEATYNEQF	TRBJ2-1	NA	12	TRBV7-3
ASSAQGSGNTIY	TRBJ1-3	NA	12	TRBV2
ASSLVILRDSFFLYGYT	TRBJ1-2	NA	17	TRBV28
ASSLDQGLGGYT	TRBJ1-2	once	12	TRBV7-2
ASSLGGFQETQY	TRBJ2-5	NA	12	TRBV7-9
AWSVAGQIYNSPLH	TRBJ1-6	NA	14	TRBV30
ASSQLTGEGTQY	TRBJ2-5	NA	12	TRBV14
ASSYTTGGTEAF	TRBJ1-1	NA	12	TRBV7-8